This T cell receptor beta chain is drawn from a study of shared T cell receptors in the human thymus. The CDR3 consists of 14 residues. V was clipped by 8 bases and J by 3 bases; unmatched bases: 6. The germline V gene has CDR1 SGHVS and CDR2 FQNEAQ. Assay used: immunoSEQ multiplex PCR; TCRdb lists only in-frame clones, some missing. The sample shows hundreds of thousands of clones, roughly 88% of them seen only once. This same sample was also taken into another study, of human thymus T cells. That source adds: Healthy Finnish infants undergoing corrective surgery for congenital heart defects were the donors. Resections obtained during corrective heart surgery supplied the thymus tissue. Across thymic and blood repertoires, the usage of V and J genes appeared to be biased.

This clonotype was sampled from a boy under two years old with a congenital heart defect. The chain couples TRBV7-8 to TRBJ2-7; 11 bases map to TRBD1. The sequenced sample was thymocytes. CDR3 nucleotides: TGTGCCAGCGCGGGACAGGGGGTTTACTACGAGCAGTACTTC. This gives the protein CASAGQGVYYEQYF.